Below are 8 T cell receptor beta chains sequenced from a single sample in a study of T cell repertoires in cytomegalovirus infection. TCRdb redid the calling of the reads with MiXCR, one entry per CDR3 protein. The sample includes 680,000 or so distinct CDR3 sequences, roughly 36% of them seen just once. The specimen was PBMCs. Every receptor here comes from a human donor in good health (CMV status not recorded). Some clones in this sample may be carry-over from other donors' samples.

V gene TRBV28 combines with J gene TRBJ1-1; no clear D. From germline, CDR1 is MDHEN and CDR2 SYDVKM. The CDR3 covers 15 residues. V dropped 5 bases and J dropped 1 base, with 14 bases sitting between them. CDR3 nucleotide sequence: TGTGCCAGCAGTCACGGCGGGTGGGGGAACACTGAAGCTTTCTTT. It codes for CASSHGGWGNTEAFF.

Notes on this clonotype: Because it lacks the conserved phenylalanine or tryptophan at the end, this CDR3 is likely a read error. The V and J genes are TRBV7-2 and TRBJ1-2, with D uncertain. The CDR3 loop spans 15 amino acids. V was trimmed by 1 base and J by 6 bases, leaving 15 bases between them. The V gene's germline CDR1 is SGHTA and CDR2 FQGNSA. CDR3 in DNA: TGTGCCAGCAGCTTAGTAGACGGAGCTATTAATGGCTACACCTTA. Translating it yields CASSLVDGAINGYTL.

This clonotype came up a few times. The rearrangement joins TRBV6-2 or TRBV6-3 to TRBJ1-1; TRBD1 aligns across 10 bases. The V segment lost 4 bases and the J segment 3 bases; nucleotides outside the gene matches: 14. Germline CDR1 and CDR2: MNHEY and SVGEGT. This CDR3 comprises 18 residues. Here the CDR3 reads CASSWKTGGARWDTEAFF. The DNA of the CDR3 is TGTGCCAGCAGTTGGAAGACAGGGGGCGCCCGGTGGGACACTGAAGCTTTCTTT.

The chain has TRBV6-1 and TRBJ2-3; D ambiguous. Trimming took off 6 bases at V and 0 bases at J, with 10 bases between the two ends. CDR1 and CDR2 (germline): MNHNS, SASEGT. The CDR3 has 14 residues. CDR3 amino acids: CASSWYTSTDTQYF. CDR3 in DNA: TGTGCCAGCAGCTGGTACACTAGCACAGATACGCAGTATTTT.

The CDR3 DNA sequence: TGTGCCAGCAGTTTATCGAGAGGTTCCGGGGGGGATCAGCCCCAGCATTTT. It codes for CASSLSRGSGGDQPQHF. The chain links TRBV27 to TRBJ1-5; D is possibly TRBD1 (5 bases). The CDR3 sequence is 17 residues long. V was cut by 0 bases and J by 5 bases, with 17 bases left in between. Germline V gene lookup returns CDR1 MNHEY and CDR2 SMNVEV (reference sequence).

V is TRBV6-5 and J is TRBJ2-7, with a possible D match to TRBD1 (6 bases). Germline assignment: CDR1 MNHEY and CDR2 SVGAGI. Trimming shortened V by 5 bases and J by 4 bases, and 21 bases separated the two germline ends. The CDR3 runs to 16 residues. The CDR3 nucleotides are TGTGCCAGCAGTCGACTTCCGGGACAAGCATCTTACGAGCAGTACTTC. Translation gives CASSRLPGQASYEQYF.

This chain uses TRBV24-1 with TRBJ2-2; the match to TRBD1 covers 9 bases. V lost 5 bases, J lost 5 bases, and 11 bases stayed unmatched. Germline loops: CDR1 KGHDR, CDR2 SFDVKD. The CDR3 contains 17 residues. CDR3 sequence (DNA): TGTGCCACCAGTGGTGACAGGGGGAGTGTAGGAACCGGGGAGCTGTTTTTT. This translates into CATSGDRGSVGTGELFF.

This chain joins TRBV20-1 and TRBJ1-4; D is unclear. Trimming cost V 2 bases and J 0 bases, with 1 base left between them. Germline V lookup: CDR1 DFQATT, CDR2 SNEGSKA (reference sequence). The CDR3 has 12 amino acids. The CDR3 DNA reads TGCAGTGCTAGAACAACTAATGAAAAACTGTTTTTT. Translation: CSARTTNEKLFF.